This TCR beta chain was identified in a study of cytomegalovirus exposure and HLA in healthy donors. Study conclusions and caveats: Analysis performed later found under 20,000 TCR beta sequences associated with HLA alleles at 0.05 false discovery rate. Highest at DRB1 and lowest at HLA-C, TCR association rates differed among HLA loci in a later analysis.

A word on this clone: Its antigen is not known. At the DNA level, this CDR3 is encoded by other sequences in the same sample as well.

13 Jbeta primers and 60 Vbeta primers were used for the PCR. The method was immunoSEQ multiplex PCR; TCRdb's version includes in-frame clones alone and lacks a portion of them. The sample includes about 160,000 clones, 70% to 90% of them seen just once. Germline values: CDR1 MNHEY, CDR2 SVGAGI. CDR3 length equals 10 residues. V lost 8 bases and J 5 bases, leaving 6 bases between the germline ends. The source of this sequence is a woman younger than 45 in good health and CMV-seropositive. The sample was PBMCs. V is TRBV6-5 and J is TRBJ2-5; D gene uncertain. Written as DNA, the CDR3 is TGTGCCAGCGGGCGTGAGACCCAGTACTTC. Translation gives CASGRETQYF.